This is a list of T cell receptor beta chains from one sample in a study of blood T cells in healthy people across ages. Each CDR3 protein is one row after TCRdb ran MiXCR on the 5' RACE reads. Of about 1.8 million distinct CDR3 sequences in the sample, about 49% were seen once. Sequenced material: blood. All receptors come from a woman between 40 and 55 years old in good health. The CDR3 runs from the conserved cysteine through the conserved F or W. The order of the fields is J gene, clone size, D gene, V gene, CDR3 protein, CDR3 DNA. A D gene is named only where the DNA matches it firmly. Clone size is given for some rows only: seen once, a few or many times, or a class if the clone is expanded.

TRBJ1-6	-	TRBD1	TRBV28	CASSTPGQGYNSPLHF	TGTGCCAGCAGTACTCCGGGACAGGGGTATAATTCACCCCTCCACTTT
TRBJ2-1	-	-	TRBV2	CASSVGKRANEQFF	TGTGCCAGCAGTGTTGGGAAGCGGGCCAATGAGCAGTTCTTC
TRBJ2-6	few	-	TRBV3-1	CASSQVGRGVSGANVLTF	TGTGCCAGCAGCCAAGTAGGGCGAGGGGTCTCTGGGGCCAACGTCCTGACTTTC
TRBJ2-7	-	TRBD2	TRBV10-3	CAISGPGRGEQYF	TGTGCCATCAGTGGGCCCGGGAGGGGGGAGCAGTACTTC
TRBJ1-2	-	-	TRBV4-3	CASSQDMRENPKGYTF	TGCGCCAGCAGCCAAGATATGCGCGAAAACCCGAAAGGCTACACCTTC
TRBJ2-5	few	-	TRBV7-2	CASSLGRLTQETQYF	TGTGCCAGCAGCTTAGGACGGCTGACTCAAGAGACCCAGTACTTC
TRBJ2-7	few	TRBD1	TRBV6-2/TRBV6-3	CSSSNSPGQGAYEQYF	TGTTCCAGCAGCAACTCCCCCGGACAGGGGGCCTACGAGCAGTACTTC
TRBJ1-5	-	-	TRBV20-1	CSALSGDRNQPQHF	TGCAGTGCCCTTTCGGGGGATCGCAATCAGCCCCAGCATTTT
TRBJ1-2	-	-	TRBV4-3	CASSQRALANYGYTF	TGCGCCAGCAGCCAACGGGCGCTAGCTAACTATGGCTACACCTTC
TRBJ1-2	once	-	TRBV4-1	CASSTVPGDYGYTF	TGCGCCAGCAGTACCGTCCCTGGGGACTATGGCTACACCTTC
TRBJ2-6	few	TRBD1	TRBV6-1	CASRPSTGQGTSGANVLTF	TGTGCCAGCAGGCCGAGCACGGGACAGGGGACCTCTGGGGCCAACGTCCTGACTTTC
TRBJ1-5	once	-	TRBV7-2	CASSSKNAQPQHF	TGTGCCAGCAGCTCGAAGAACGCTCAGCCCCAGCATTTT
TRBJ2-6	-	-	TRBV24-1	CATRPAGANVLTF	TGTGCCACCAGACCAGCTGGGGCCAACGTCCTGACTTTC
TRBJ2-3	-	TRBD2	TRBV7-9	CASSFGGGAHTQYF	TGTGCCAGCAGCTTTGGCGGGGGGGCGCATACGCAGTATTTT
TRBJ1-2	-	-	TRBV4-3	CASSQVRGVDYGYTF	TGCGCCAGCAGCCAAGTTAGGGGGGTGGACTATGGCTACACCTTC
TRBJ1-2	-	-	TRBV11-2	CASSLGNRMGGYTF	TGTGCCAGCAGCTTAGGTAACAGGATGGGAGGCTACACCTTC
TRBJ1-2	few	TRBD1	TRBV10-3	CAISESPGGIYGYTF	TGTGCCATCAGTGAGTCCCCAGGGGGCATCTATGGCTACACCTTC
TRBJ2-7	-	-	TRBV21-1	CASSKPKGGGWACEQYF	TGTGCCAGCAGTAAACCCAAAGGAGGGGGCTGGGCCTGCGAGCAGTACTTC
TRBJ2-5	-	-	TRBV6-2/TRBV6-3	CASSYPPRGMGETQYF	TGTGCCAGCAGTTACCCCCCTCGCGGGATGGGAGAGACCCAGTACTTC
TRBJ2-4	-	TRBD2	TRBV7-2	CASSLVLTSGDRSNEQYF	TGTGCCAGCAGCTTAGTTTTGACTAGCGGGGACCGCTCCAATGAGCAGTACTTC
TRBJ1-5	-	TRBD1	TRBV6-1	CAAGQGVGQPQHF	TGTGCCGCCGGACAGGGGGTAGGTCAGCCCCAGCATTTT
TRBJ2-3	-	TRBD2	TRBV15	CATSSDWRGATPEDTQYF	TGTGCCACCAGCAGTGATTGGCGGGGGGCCACCCCCGAGGATACGCAGTATTTT
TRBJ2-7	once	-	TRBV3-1	CASSQELPDFDEQYF	TGTGCCAGCAGCCAGGAATTACCAGATTTCGACGAGCAGTACTTC
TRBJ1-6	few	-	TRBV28	CASRPYLRGDGSPLHF	TGTGCCAGCAGACCTTACCTCAGGGGTGATGGCTCACCCCTCCACTTT
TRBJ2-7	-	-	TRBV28	CASTETGYEQYF	TGTGCCAGCACCGAAACAGGCTACGAGCAGTACTTC
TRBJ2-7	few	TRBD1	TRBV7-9	CASSSTGQADEQYF	TGTGCCAGCAGCTCGACAGGGCAGGCAGACGAGCAGTACTTC
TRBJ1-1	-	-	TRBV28	CASRSPAGGDTEAFF	TGTGCCAGCAGGTCCCCCGCGGGTGGTGACACTGAAGCTTTCTTT
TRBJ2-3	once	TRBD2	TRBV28	CASRPYSGGSDTQYF	TGTGCCAGCAGGCCCTATAGCGGGGGATCAGATACGCAGTATTTT
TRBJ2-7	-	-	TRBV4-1	CASSLGPGLDEQYF	TGCGCCAGCAGCCTCGGGCCCGGTCTCGACGAGCAGTACTTC
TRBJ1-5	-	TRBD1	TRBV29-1	CSVAQGDNQPQHF	TGCAGCGTGGCACAGGGGGACAATCAGCCCCAGCATTTT
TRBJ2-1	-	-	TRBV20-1	CSATVARQTSFYNEQFF	TGCAGTGCTACCGTGGCCCGTCAAACGTCCTTCTACAATGAGCAGTTCTTC
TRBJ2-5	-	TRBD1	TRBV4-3	CASSRGDRVWETQYF	TGCGCCAGCAGCCGTGGGGACAGGGTATGGGAGACCCAGTACTTC
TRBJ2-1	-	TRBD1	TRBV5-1	CASSLVVTIRQGRSEQFF	TGCGCCAGCAGCTTGGTAGTAACTATCAGACAGGGAAGGAGTGAGCAGTTCTTC
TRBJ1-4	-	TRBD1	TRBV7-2	CASSLYRGRAEKLFF	TGTGCCAGCAGCTTATACAGGGGGCGTGCTGAAAAACTGTTTTTT
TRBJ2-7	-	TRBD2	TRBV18	CASSPAGDEQYF	TGTGCCAGCTCACCGGCGGGGGACGAGCAGTACTTC
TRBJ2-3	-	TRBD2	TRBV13	CASSHRGGANTQYF	TGTGCCAGCAGCCACCGCGGGGGGGCGAATACGCAGTATTTT
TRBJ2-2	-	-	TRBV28	CASSLFPSGNTGELFF	TGTGCCAGCAGTTTATTCCCCTCCGGGAACACCGGGGAGCTGTTTTTT
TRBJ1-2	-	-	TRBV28	CASSLGSFGYGYTF	TGTGCCAGCAGTTTAGGCAGTTTCGGCTATGGCTACACCTTC
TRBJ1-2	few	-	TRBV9	CASSFRTTGGGYTF	TGTGCCAGCAGCTTCCGGACAACCGGCGGTGGCTACACCTTC